The next 27 T cell receptor beta chains were all read from a single sample in a study of shared clonotypes between healthy human individuals. Some clones are missing from TCRdb's copy, which holds only in-frame ones; the method was immunoSEQ multiplex PCR. In the table there are around 1.5 million clones, around 98% of which are singletons. The sample consisted of naive CD4+ T cells sorted from blood. Subset reported: CD45RA+ positively selected. These receptor sequences come from a man aged 30 to 45 in good health.

This chain connects TRBV4-1 to TRBJ1-5; the match to TRBD1 covers 7 bases. The length of the CDR3 is 15 residues. Germline values: CDR1 MGHRA, CDR2 YSYEKL. Trimming cost V 5 bases and J 6 bases; bases outside gene matches: 10. CDR3 DNA sequence: TGCGCCAGCAGCGTGATCCCGACAGGGCTTCAGCCCCAGCATTTT. Protein product: CASSVIPTGLQPQHF.

The V call is TRBV6-5, the J call TRBJ2-7; 13 bases line up with TRBD2. Trimming cost V 6 bases and J 3 bases; bases outside gene matches: 5. The CDR3 loop spans 15 amino acids. The germline CDR1 and CDR2 sequences are MNHEY and SVGAGI. The CDR3 DNA is TGTGCCAGCAGGACTGGGACTAGCGGGAACTACGAGCAGTACTTC. Amino acids: CASRTGTSGNYEQYF.

The V call is TRBV5-5, the J call TRBJ2-7, with D tentatively TRBD1 (6 bases). V shed 6 bases and J shed 4 bases, with 20 bases lying between them. Germline V gives CDR1 SGHKS, CDR2 YYEKEE (reference sequence). The CDR3 totals 15 residues. The CDR3 protein is CASTVQGGHPYEQYF. The CDR3 coding sequence is TGTGCCAGCACCGTACAAGGGGGACACCCGTACGAGCAGTACTTC.

The rearrangement joins TRBV29-1 to TRBJ2-6; D uncertain. The CDR3 length is 16 residues. Germline CDR1 and CDR2: SQVTM and ANQGSEA. Trimming took 3 bases from V and 0 from J, leaving 12 bases between them. The CDR3: CSVDYSTSSGANVLTF. CDR3 sequence (DNA): TGCAGCGTTGACTACAGCACCTCCTCTGGGGCCAACGTCCTGACTTTC.

This chain uses TRBV7-3 with TRBJ2-2; 7 positions match TRBD2. Trimming at V came to 5 bases and at J to 3 bases, leaving 3 bases not matched to a gene. CDR3 length equals 14 residues. CDR1 and CDR2 (germline): SGHTA, FQGTGA. The CDR3 bases are TGTGCCAGCAGCCCTACTAGCGACACCGGGGAGCTGTTTTTT. The encoded protein is CASSPTSDTGELFF.

This chain joins TRBV4-3 and TRBJ1-1, with TRBD1 as a possible D gene (5 bases). V was clipped by 0 bases and J by 4 bases, with 12 bases between them. Germline V gene sequence: CDR1 LGHNA, CDR2 YSLEER. This CDR3 contains 15 residues. CDR3 in DNA: TGCGCCAGCAGCCAAGAGTTGATAGGGGTCACTGAAGCTTTCTTT. Translated, it gives CASSQELIGVTEAFF.

The chain links TRBV9 to TRBJ2-3; no firm D call. This CDR3 spans 14 amino acids. V lost 1 base to trimming and J lost 1 base, with 7 bases between them. Germline CDR1 is SGDLS and CDR2 is YYNGEE. The CDR3 sequence: CASSVSPGTDTQYF. CDR3 coding DNA: TGTGCCAGCAGCGTATCTCCCGGCACAGATACGCAGTATTTT. The full variable domain, its missing parts supplied by reference TRBV9 and TRBJ2-3, is DSGVTQTPKHLITATGQRVTLRCSPRSGDLSVYWYQQSLDQGLQFLIQYYNGEERAKGNILERFSAQQFPDLHSELNLSSLELGDSALYFCASSVSPGTDTQYFGPGTRLTVL.

V usage is TRBV2 and J usage is TRBJ1-3; the D gene is possibly TRBD1 (6 bases). V was pared by 7 bases and J by 2 bases, with 9 bases between. The CDR3 runs to 13 residues. From germline, CDR1 is SNHLY and CDR2 FYNNEI. CDR3 bases: TGTGCCAGCACCAGGGGCCCTGGAAACACCATATATTTT. It encodes CASTRGPGNTIYF.

The chain has TRBV28 and TRBJ2-5, with D maybe TRBD1 (6 bases). Germline CDR1 and CDR2: MDHEN and SYDVKM. Trimming removed 5 bases from V and 3 bases from J, with 19 bases in between. CDR3 length equals 16 residues. Written as DNA, the CDR3 is TGTGCCAGCAGTCCTCGATACAGTTGGGACAAAGAGACCCAGTACTTC. Protein: CASSPRYSWDKETQYF.

This chain connects TRBV5-4 to TRBJ2-1, with D perhaps matching TRBD1 (6 bases). The CDR3 covers 16 residues. The V gene's germline CDR1 is SGHNT and CDR2 YYREEE (reference sequence). Trimming shortened V by 2 bases and J by 2 bases, and 14 bases separated the two germline ends. The CDR3 is CASSFGARQAYNEQFF. Here the CDR3 DNA reads TGTGCCAGCAGCTTTGGAGCCAGACAGGCCTACAATGAGCAGTTCTTC.

The V call is TRBV5-1, the J call TRBJ1-5; 8 bases are shared with TRBD1. Germline lookup yields CDR1 SGHRS and CDR2 YFSETQ. The CDR3 extends over 13 amino acids. Trimming took 4 bases from V and 7 from J; bases not matched to a gene: 4. CDR3: CASSPTGVQPQHF. CDR3 nucleotide sequence: TGCGCCAGCAGCCCGACAGGGGTGCAGCCCCAGCATTTT.

V usage is TRBV18 and J usage is TRBJ2-3, with 7 bases identical to TRBD2. Trimming took 6 bases from V and 1 from J; bases not matched to a gene: 7. Germline V gene data show CDR1 as KGHSH and CDR2 as LQKENI. The CDR3 runs 15 residues. The CDR3 region has the DNA TGTGCCAGCTCGGCAAGCGGGATCGGCACAGATACGCAGTATTTT. The encoded protein is CASSASGIGTDTQYF. The complete variable domain, with remaining parts taken from reference TRBV18 and TRBJ2-3, reads NAGVMQNPRHLVRRRGQEARLRCSPMKGHSHVYWYRQLPEEGLKFMVYLQKENIIDESGMPKERFSAEFPKEGPSILRIQQVVRGDSAAYFCASSASGIGTDTQYFGPGTRLTVL.

The chain recombines TRBV2 with TRBJ1-1, with a weak D call TRBD1 (6 bases). V shed 3 bases and J shed 6 bases, with 11 bases lying between them. CDR1 and CDR2 from the germline V gene are SNHLY and FYNNEI. The CDR3 loop spans 13 amino acids. The CDR3, as DNA: TGTGCCAGCAGTGACAGGGGAGAAGCTGAAGCTTTCTTT. It translates to CASSDRGEAEAFF.

The chain has TRBV2 and TRBJ2-2; D tentatively fits TRBD1 or TRBD2 (5 bases each). CDR1 and CDR2 (germline): SNHLY, FYNNEI. The CDR3 has 14 amino acids. Trimming removed 2 bases from V and 4 bases from J, with 8 bases in between. CDR3 nucleotide sequence: TGTGCCAGCAGTGAATTTGGGGGCACCGGGGAGCTGTTTTTT. Encoded protein: CASSEFGGTGELFF.

V gene TRBV5-1 combines with J gene TRBJ1-2; TRBD1 is a possible D gene (5 bases). The V end lost 2 bases, the J end lost 5 bases, and 19 bases lay between the germline ends. The length of the CDR3 is 16 residues. The germline gives CDR1 SGHRS, CDR2 YFSETQ. CDR3 residues: CASSLGRLSDTYGYTF. Here the CDR3 DNA reads TGCGCCAGCAGCTTAGGACGTCTATCGGACACTTATGGCTACACCTTC.

The chain couples TRBV7-9 to TRBJ1-1; no definite D call. The germline V gene encodes CDR1 SEHNR and CDR2 FQNEAQ (reference sequence). The CDR3 contains 17 residues. Trimming took 5 bases from V and 1 from J, leaving 20 bases between them. CDR3 in amino acids: CASSLYHMAGGNTEAFF. DNA for the CDR3: TGTGCCAGCAGCCTTTACCATATGGCAGGCGGGAACACTGAAGCTTTCTTT.

This chain uses TRBV5-6 with TRBJ2-7; D possibly corresponds to TRBD2 (6 bases). The CDR3 consists of 13 residues. V shed 4 bases and J shed 3 bases, with 11 bases lying between them. In germline, CDR1 is SGHDT, CDR2 YYEEEE. This CDR3 reads CASSIFSGYEQYF. The CDR3, as DNA: TGTGCCAGCAGCATATTTAGCGGCTACGAGCAGTACTTC.

This rearrangement joins TRBV14 to TRBJ2-7; unclear D gene. V was clipped by 4 bases and J by 8 bases, with 18 bases between them. This CDR3 spans 14 amino acids. The germline CDR1 and CDR2 sequences are SGHDN and FVKESK. DNA for the CDR3: TGTGCCAGCAGCCCCCCCGGTCGAGGTCGTCAGCAGTACTTC. This translates into CASSPPGRGRQQYF.

The count of this clone is one. The chain recombines TRBV28 with TRBJ1-2; 7 bases match TRBD1. CDR3 size: 15 residues. Germline V lookup: CDR1 MDHEN, CDR2 SYDVKM. J lost 1 base, V lost 2 bases, and 4 bases had no gene match. The CDR3 region has the DNA TGTGCCAGCAGTTTAGTACAGGGGTTTAACTATGGCTACACCTTC. Residues: CASSLVQGFNYGYTF.

This clone occurred once. This chain joins TRBV7-2 and TRBJ1-3, with 7 bases matching TRBD1. The V segment lost 4 bases and the J segment 3 bases; nucleotides outside the gene matches: 9. The germline gives CDR1 SGHTA, CDR2 FQGNSA. The CDR3 length is 16 residues. In DNA form, the CDR3 reads TGTGCCAGCAGCTCCCGGAAGGGACAGTTTGGAAACACCATATATTTT. Translated, it gives CASSSRKGQFGNTIYF.

In its sample, this clone was seen once. This chain links TRBV7-2 with TRBJ2-7; a weak D match, TRBD1 (6 bases). The CDR3 has 16 amino acids. Per the germline V gene, CDR1 is SGHTA and CDR2 is FQGNSA. V lost 5 bases and J lost 6, with 23 bases in between. DNA for the CDR3: TGTGCCAGCAGCCCGGACGGTCACAGGGTAATAGGCGAGCAGTACTTC. Its protein is CASSPDGHRVIGEQYF.

The rearrangement joins TRBV2 to TRBJ2-7; 7 bases fit TRBD1. The CDR3 length is 14 residues. Unmatched junction bases numbered 9, after V lost 5 bases and J lost 5 bases. In germline, CDR1 is SNHLY, CDR2 FYNNEI. The DNA of the CDR3 is TGTGCCAGCAGTTATCAGGGGGTCCTTCACGAGCAGTACTTC. It encodes CASSYQGVLHEQYF.

V is TRBV15 and J is TRBJ2-2, with D maybe TRBD2 (5 bases). The germline gives CDR1 LNHNV, CDR2 YYDKDF (reference sequence). V lost 5 bases to trimming and J lost 0 bases, with 10 bases between them. CDR3 size: 15 residues. The CDR3 sequence: CATSAGGSNTGELFF. Here the CDR3 DNA reads TGTGCCACCAGCGCGGGCGGCTCGAACACCGGGGAGCTGTTTTTT.

This chain uses TRBV6-5 with TRBJ2-7; TRBD2 matches at 10 bases. V trimming: 6 bases; J trimming: 5 bases; junction bases outside the gene matches: 7. The CDR3 runs 14 residues. CDR1 and CDR2 from the germline V gene are MNHEY and SVGAGI. CDR3 sequence reads: CASRSGLANHEQYF. In nucleotides, the CDR3 is TGTGCCAGCAGATCGGGACTAGCGAACCACGAGCAGTACTTC.

The V gene is TRBV27, the J gene TRBJ2-5; 12 positions agree with TRBD2. CDR3 length: 19 residues. Germline CDR1 is MNHEY and CDR2 is SMNVEV (reference sequence). V shed 5 bases and J 4 bases; nucleotides not matched to a gene: 17. As DNA, the CDR3 is TGTGCCAGCAGTCCTTGGGAATCGGGGACTAGCGGGCAACGAGAGACCCAGTACTTC. This gives the protein CASSPWESGTSGQRETQYF.

The rearrangement joins TRBV6-1 to TRBJ2-2; unclear D gene. V was cut by 4 bases and J by 7 bases, with 13 bases left in between. CDR3 length: 14 amino acids. Per the germline V gene, CDR1 is MNHNS and CDR2 is SASEGT. CDR3 DNA sequence: TGTGCCAGCAGTGCGTTAGTGTTGGACGGGGAGCTGTTTTTT. Amino acid sequence: CASSALVLDGELFF.

The chain links TRBV5-1 to TRBJ2-1; 8 bases line up with TRBD2. The CDR3 totals 15 residues. Unmatched junction bases numbered 3, after V lost 0 bases and J lost 4 bases. Per germline, CDR1 SGHRS and CDR2 YFSETQ. The CDR3 nucleotides read TGCGCCAGCAGCTTGGCTTCTAGCGGGTACAATGAGCAGTTCTTC. Translated: CASSLASSGYNEQFF.